This T cell receptor (beta chain) was found in a study of shared clonotypes between healthy human individuals. Whole-study findings and limits: Sorted-subset sequencing was shown by rarefaction to be incomplete despite large depth. Apart from blood, nothing was sampled; tissue repertoires likely differ.

Concerning this clone itself: The antigen remains unidentified.

Per germline, CDR1 MGHDK and CDR2 SYGVNS. This CDR3 region has 14 residues. V dropped 6 bases and J dropped 3; count of bases not matched to a gene: 3. Assay runs were performed at deep level. The method was immunoSEQ multiplex PCR; TCRdb's version includes in-frame clones alone and lacks a portion of them. This sample has roughly 2 million clones, with just under 95% found just once. Selected positively for CCR7 and CD45RO-negative, naive CD8 cells excluded terminally differentiated effector memory CD45RA+ cells. The chain joins TRBV25-1 to TRBJ2-7; the match to TRBD2 covers 12 bases. The sample was naive CD8+ T cells sorted from blood. This sequence originates from a man in his late teens or twenties in good health. The CDR3 coding sequence is TGTGCCAGCAGGACTAGCGGGAGCAGCTACGAGCAGTACTTC. Protein: CASRTSGSSYEQYF.